This TCR beta chain was sequenced for a study of shared clonotypes between healthy human individuals. Study-wide points: Non-shared clonotypes had lower generation probabilities than those shared by all four donors. Limitation of the genetic and exposure-history diversity represented came from the few donors.

Germline V lookup: CDR1 SGHNT, CDR2 YYREEE (reference sequence). CDR3 length: 14 residues. V was cut by 4 bases and J by 4 bases, with 12 bases left in between. In the study's own analysis: As immunoSEQ supplied junction-only sequences (without quality scores), filtering differed. TCRdb's table, derived via immunoSEQ multiplex PCR, lists solely in-frame clones and lacks some. V, J and clone size were drawn from that table, and D and trimming were deduced from the DNA. This repertoire shows roughly 2.6 million clones, approximately 92% found once; its top ten account for 0.11% to 0.15%. In the case of this clone: Antigen unknown.

The chain combines TRBV5-4 with TRBJ1-3; D uncertain. The TCR comes from a man in his late teens or twenties in good health. The sample taken for sequencing was naive CD4+ T cells sorted from blood. Described subset: CD45RA+ positively selected. The CDR3 DNA is TGTGCCAGCAGCGACGGTCTATGGGGAAACACCATATATTTT. This translates into CASSDGLWGNTIYF.